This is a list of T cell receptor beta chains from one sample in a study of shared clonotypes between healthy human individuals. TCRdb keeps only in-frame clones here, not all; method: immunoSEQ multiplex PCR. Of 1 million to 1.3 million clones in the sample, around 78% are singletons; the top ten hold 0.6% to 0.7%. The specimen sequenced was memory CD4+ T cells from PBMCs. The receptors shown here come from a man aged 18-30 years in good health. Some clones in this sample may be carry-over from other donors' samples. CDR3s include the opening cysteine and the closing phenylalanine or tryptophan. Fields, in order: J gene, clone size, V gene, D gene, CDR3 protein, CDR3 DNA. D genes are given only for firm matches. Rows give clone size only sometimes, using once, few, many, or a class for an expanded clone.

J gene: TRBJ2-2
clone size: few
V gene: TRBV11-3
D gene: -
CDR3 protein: CASSYLATGELFF
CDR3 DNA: TGTGCCAGCAGCTACCTAGCCACCGGGGAGCTGTTTTTT

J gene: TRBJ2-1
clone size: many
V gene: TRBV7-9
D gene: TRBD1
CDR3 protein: CASSLIPGGKRSYNEQFF
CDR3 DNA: TGTGCCAGCAGCCTCATTCCAGGGGGCAAGAGGTCCTACAATGAGCAGTTCTTC

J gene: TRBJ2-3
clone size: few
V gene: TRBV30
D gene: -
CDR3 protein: CAWSLQRFGPDTQYF
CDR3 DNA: TGTGCCTGGAGTCTACAGCGGTTTGGCCCAGATACGCAGTATTTT

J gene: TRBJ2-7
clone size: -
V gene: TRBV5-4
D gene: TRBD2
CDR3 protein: CASSPGLARYEQYF
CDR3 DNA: TGTGCCAGCAGCCCGGGACTAGCGCGGTACGAGCAGTACTTC

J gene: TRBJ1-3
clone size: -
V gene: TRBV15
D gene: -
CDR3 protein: CATSAGGSGNTIYF
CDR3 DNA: TGTGCCACCAGCGCCGGAGGCTCTGGAAACACCATATATTTT

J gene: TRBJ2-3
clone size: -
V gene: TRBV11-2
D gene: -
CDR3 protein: CASSLEAGLRTDTQYF
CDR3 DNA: TGTGCCAGCAGCTTAGAGGCCGGGCTGCGCACAGATACGCAGTATTTT

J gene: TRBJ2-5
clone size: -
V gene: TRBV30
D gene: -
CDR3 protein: CAWSKPGPWEQYF
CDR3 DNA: TGTGCCTGGAGTAAGCCTGGCCCTTGGGAGCAGTACTTC

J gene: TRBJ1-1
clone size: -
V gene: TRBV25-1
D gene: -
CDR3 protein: CASSPTVTMNTEAFF
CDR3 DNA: TGTGCCAGCAGCCCCACAGTAACCATGAACACTGAAGCTTTCTTT

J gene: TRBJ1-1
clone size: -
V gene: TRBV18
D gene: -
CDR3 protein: CASSPEGRLNTEAFF
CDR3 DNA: TGTGCCAGCTCACCAGAGGGCAGGTTGAACACTGAAGCTTTCTTT

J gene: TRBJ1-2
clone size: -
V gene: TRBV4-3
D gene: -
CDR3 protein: CASSQDSQGSYGYTF
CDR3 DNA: TGCGCCAGCAGCCAAGATAGTCAGGGATCCTATGGCTACACCTTC

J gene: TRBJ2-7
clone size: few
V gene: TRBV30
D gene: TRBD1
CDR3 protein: CAWSRGSPYEQYF
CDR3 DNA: TGTGCCTGGAGCAGGGGGTCCCCCTACGAGCAGTACTTC

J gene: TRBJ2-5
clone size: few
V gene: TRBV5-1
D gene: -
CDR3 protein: CASSLEPRQETQYF
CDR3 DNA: TGCGCCAGCAGCTTGGAACCGCGTCAAGAGACCCAGTACTTC

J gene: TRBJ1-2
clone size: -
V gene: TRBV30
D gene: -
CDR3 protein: CAWTREGYGYTF
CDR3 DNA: TGTGCCTGGACGAGGGAGGGCTATGGCTACACCTTC

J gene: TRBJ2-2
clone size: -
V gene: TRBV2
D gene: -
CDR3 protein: CASSSKGPNTGELFF
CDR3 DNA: TGTGCCAGCAGTAGCAAGGGGCCGAACACCGGGGAGCTGTTTTTT

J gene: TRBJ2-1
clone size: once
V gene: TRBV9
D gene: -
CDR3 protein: CASSVDGRSGSYNEQFF
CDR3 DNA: TGTGCCAGCAGCGTAGATGGGAGGAGCGGCTCCTACAATGAGCAGTTCTTC

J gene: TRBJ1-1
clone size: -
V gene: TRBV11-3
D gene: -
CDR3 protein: CASSLSRGNTEAFF
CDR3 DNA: TGTGCCAGCAGCCTCTCCCGGGGGAATACTGAAGCTTTCTTT

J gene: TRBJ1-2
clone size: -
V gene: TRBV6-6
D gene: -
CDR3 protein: CASSLLGTRGYTF
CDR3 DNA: TGTGCCAGCAGTCTCCTCGGGACAAGAGGCTACACCTTC

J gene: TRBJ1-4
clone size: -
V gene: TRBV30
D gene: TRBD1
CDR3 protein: CAWSLDHRGKLFF
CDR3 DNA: TGTGCCTGGAGTCTCGACCACAGGGGAAAACTGTTTTTT

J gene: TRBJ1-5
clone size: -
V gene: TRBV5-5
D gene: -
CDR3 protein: CASSLAGGALNQPQHF
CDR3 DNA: TGTGCCAGCAGCTTGGCCGGAGGGGCTCTCAATCAGCCCCAGCATTTT

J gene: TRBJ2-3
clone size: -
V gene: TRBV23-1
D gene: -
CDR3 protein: CASSQGEGTDTQYF
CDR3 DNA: TGCGCCAGCAGTCAAGGGGAGGGCACAGATACGCAGTATTTT

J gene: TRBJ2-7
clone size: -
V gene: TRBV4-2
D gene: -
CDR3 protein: CASSQDSREQYF
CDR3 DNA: TGTGCCAGCAGCCAAGATTCCCGCGAGCAGTACTTC

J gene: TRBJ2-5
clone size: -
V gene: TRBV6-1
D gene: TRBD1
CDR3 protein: CASSYRGETQYF
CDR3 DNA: TGTGCCAGCAGCTACAGGGGAGAGACCCAGTACTTC

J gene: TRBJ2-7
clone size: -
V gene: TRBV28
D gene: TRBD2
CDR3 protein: CASSPVGTSGTRGEQYF
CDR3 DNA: TGTGCCAGCAGTCCCGTGGGGACTAGCGGGACCCGGGGCGAGCAGTACTTC

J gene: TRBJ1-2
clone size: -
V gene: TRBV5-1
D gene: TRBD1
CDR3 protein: CASSLVLGTGAGYTF
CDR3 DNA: TGCGCCAGCAGCTTGGTGTTGGGGACAGGGGCTGGCTACACCTTC

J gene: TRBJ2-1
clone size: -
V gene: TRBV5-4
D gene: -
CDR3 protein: CASSSTRSEQFF
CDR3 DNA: TGTGCCAGCAGCTCGACTAGAAGTGAGCAGTTCTTC

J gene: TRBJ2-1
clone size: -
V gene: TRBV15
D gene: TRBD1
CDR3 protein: CATSARGTARGIREQFF
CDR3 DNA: TGTGCCACCAGCGCCCGTGGGACAGCTCGAGGGATCCGCGAGCAGTTCTTC

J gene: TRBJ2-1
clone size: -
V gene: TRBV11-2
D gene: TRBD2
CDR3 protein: CASSTTGTSGNEQFF
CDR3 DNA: TGTGCCAGCAGCACGACCGGGACTAGCGGAAATGAGCAGTTCTTC

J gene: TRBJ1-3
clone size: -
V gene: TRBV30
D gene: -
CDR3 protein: CAWSFRTVLSGNTIYF
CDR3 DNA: TGTGCCTGGAGTTTCCGGACGGTCCTATCTGGAAACACCATATATTTT

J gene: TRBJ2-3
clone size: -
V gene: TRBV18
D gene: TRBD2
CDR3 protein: CASSPSSGSGYTQYF
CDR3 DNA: TGTGCCAGCTCACCGTCTAGCGGGAGTGGGTATACGCAGTATTTT

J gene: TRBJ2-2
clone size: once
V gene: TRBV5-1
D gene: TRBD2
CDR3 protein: CASSVAGELTGELFF
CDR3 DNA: TGCGCCAGCAGCGTAGCGGGAGAGCTCACCGGGGAGCTGTTTTTT

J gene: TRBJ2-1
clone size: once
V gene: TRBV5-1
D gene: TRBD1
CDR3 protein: CASSLALLGGINEQFF
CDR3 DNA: TGCGCCAGCAGCTTGGCTCTTCTAGGGGGCATCAATGAGCAGTTCTTC

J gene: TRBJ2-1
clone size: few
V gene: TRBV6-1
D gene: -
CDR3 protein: CASRPFGRGSNEQFF
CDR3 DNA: TGTGCCAGCAGGCCCTTCGGGCGAGGGAGCAATGAGCAGTTCTTC

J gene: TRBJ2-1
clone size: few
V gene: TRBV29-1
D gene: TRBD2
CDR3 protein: CSVETGLAASYNEQFF
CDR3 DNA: TGCAGCGTTGAGACGGGACTAGCGGCCTCCTACAATGAGCAGTTCTTC

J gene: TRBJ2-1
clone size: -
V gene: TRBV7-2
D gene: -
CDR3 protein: CASTPDLEYNEQFF
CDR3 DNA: TGTGCCAGCACCCCTGACCTAGAATACAATGAGCAGTTCTTC

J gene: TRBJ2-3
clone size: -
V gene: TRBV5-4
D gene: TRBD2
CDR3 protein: CASSSRLAGSSTDTQYF
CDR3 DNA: TGTGCCAGCAGCTCCCGACTAGCGGGAAGTAGCACAGATACGCAGTATTTT

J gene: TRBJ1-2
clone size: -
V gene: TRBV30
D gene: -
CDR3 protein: CAWPWALGGYTF
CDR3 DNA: TGTGCCTGGCCCTGGGCCCTTGGCGGCTACACCTTC

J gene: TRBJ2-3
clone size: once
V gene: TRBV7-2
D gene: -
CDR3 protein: CASSFLGALFGTQYF
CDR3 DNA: TGTGCCAGCAGCTTCTTAGGGGCCCTGTTTGGTACGCAGTATTTT

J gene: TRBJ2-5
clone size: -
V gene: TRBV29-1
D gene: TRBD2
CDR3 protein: CSTTRAGGETQYF
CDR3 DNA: TGCAGCACGACTAGAGCGGGAGGAGAGACCCAGTACTTC

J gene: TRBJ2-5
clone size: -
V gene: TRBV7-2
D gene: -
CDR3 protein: CASSLDRMIQETQYF
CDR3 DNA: TGTGCCAGCAGCTTAGACAGGATGATACAAGAGACCCAGTACTTC

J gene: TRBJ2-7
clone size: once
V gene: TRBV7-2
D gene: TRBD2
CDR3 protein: CASSLAGSSGKYEQYF
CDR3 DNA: TGTGCCAGCAGCTTAGCGGGGTCTAGCGGGAAATACGAGCAGTACTTC

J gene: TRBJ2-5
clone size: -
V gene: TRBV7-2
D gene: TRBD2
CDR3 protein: CASSLGGRAGETQYF
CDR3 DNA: TGTGCCAGCAGCTTAGGAGGGAGGGCCGGAGAGACCCAGTACTTC

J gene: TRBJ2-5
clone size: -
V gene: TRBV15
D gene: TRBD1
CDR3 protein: CATSRLTGSGETQYF
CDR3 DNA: TGTGCCACCAGCAGATTGACAGGGAGTGGTGAGACCCAGTACTTC

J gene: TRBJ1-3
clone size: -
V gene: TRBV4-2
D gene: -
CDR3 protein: CASSQDRGGSGNTIYF
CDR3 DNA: TGTGCCAGCAGCCAAGATCGTGGAGGGTCTGGAAACACCATATATTTT

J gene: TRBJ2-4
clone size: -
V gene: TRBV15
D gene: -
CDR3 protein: CATSRAWGNIQYF
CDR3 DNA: TGTGCCACCAGCAGGGCCTGGGGAAACATTCAGTACTTC

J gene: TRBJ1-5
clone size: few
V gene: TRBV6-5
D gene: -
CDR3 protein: CASSWDRNQPQHF
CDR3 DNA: TGTGCCAGCAGTTGGGACCGCAATCAGCCCCAGCATTTT

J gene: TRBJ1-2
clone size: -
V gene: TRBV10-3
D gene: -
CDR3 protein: CAISGGTTNYGYTF
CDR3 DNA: TGTGCCATCAGTGGGGGGACAACTAACTATGGCTACACCTTC

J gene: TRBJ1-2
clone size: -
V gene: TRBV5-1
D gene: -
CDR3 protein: CASSPDGDYGYTF
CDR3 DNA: TGCGCCAGCAGCCCGGACGGAGACTATGGCTACACCTTC

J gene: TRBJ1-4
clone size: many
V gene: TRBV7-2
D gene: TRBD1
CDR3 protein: CASSQDRGREKLFF
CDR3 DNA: TGTGCCAGCAGCCAGGACAGGGGGCGGGAAAAACTGTTTTTT

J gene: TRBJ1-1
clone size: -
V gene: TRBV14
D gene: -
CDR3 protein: CASSQLLGTEAFF
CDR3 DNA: TGTGCCAGCAGCCAGCTCTTGGGCACTGAAGCTTTCTTT

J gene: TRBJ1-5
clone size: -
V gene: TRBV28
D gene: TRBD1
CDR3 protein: CASSVRTGNQPQHF
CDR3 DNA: TGTGCCAGCAGTGTCAGGACAGGGAATCAGCCCCAGCATTTT

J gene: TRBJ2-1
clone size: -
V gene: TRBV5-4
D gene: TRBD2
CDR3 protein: CASSSGLAGVYNEQFF
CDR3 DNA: TGTGCCAGCAGCTCGGGACTAGCGGGAGTCTACAATGAGCAGTTCTTC

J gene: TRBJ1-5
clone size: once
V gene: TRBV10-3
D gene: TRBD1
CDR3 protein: CAISTGGASQPQHF
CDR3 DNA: TGTGCCATCAGTACAGGGGGTGCGAGTCAGCCCCAGCATTTT

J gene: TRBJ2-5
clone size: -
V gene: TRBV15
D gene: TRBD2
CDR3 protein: CATSPRTGTNFQETQYF
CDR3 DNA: TGTGCCACCAGCCCACGAACCGGGACTAATTTCCAAGAGACCCAGTACTTC

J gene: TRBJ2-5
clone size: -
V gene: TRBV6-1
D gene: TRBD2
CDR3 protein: CASSESWEGETQYF
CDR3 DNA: TGTGCCAGCAGTGAATCGTGGGAGGGAGAGACCCAGTACTTC

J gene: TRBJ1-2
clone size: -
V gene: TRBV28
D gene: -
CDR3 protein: CASSLGLANYGYTF
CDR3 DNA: TGTGCCAGCAGTTTAGGTCTGGCTAACTATGGCTACACCTTC

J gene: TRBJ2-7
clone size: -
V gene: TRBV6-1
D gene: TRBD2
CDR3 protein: CASKRLAGDGEQYF
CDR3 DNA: TGTGCCAGCAAGCGGCTAGCGGGAGACGGCGAGCAGTACTTC

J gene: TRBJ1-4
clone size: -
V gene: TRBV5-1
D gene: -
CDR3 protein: CASSPGAGGTEKLFF
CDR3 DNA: TGCGCCAGCAGCCCGGGAGCGGGAGGGACTGAAAAACTGTTTTTT

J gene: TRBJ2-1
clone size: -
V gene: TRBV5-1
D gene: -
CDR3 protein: CASSPVPETYNEQFF
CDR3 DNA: TGCGCCAGCAGTCCTGTACCGGAGACCTACAATGAGCAGTTCTTC

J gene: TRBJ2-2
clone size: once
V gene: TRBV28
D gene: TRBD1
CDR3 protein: CASSIARDRSGELFF
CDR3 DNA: TGTGCCAGCAGTATTGCCCGGGACAGGTCCGGGGAGCTGTTTTTT

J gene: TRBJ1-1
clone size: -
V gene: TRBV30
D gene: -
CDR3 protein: CAWTPRPNTEAFF
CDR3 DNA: TGTGCCTGGACCCCCAGGCCCAACACTGAAGCTTTCTTT